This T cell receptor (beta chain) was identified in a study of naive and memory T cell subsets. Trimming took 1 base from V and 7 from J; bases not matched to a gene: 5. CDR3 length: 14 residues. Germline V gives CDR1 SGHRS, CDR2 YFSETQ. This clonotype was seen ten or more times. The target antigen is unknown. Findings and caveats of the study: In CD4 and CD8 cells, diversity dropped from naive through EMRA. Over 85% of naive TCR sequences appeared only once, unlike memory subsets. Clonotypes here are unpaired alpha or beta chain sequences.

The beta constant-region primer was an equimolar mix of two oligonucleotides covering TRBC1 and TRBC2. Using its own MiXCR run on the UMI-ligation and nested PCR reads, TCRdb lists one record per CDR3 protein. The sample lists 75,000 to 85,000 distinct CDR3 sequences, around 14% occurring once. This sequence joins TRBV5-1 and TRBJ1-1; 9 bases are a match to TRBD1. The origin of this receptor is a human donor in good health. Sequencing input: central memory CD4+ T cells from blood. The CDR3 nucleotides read TGCGCCAGCAGCTTGTCGGGACAGGGCAATGAAGCTTTCTTT. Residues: CASSLSGQGNEAFF.